One T cell receptor (beta chain) is described in this entry. Its antigen is not identified. This specimen comes from a study of shared clonotypes between healthy human individuals. Across the whole study: CD4 naive and memory got three plates each, CD8 naive two, CD8 memory one.

Study-wide results and limits: Sequencing depth was a factor that was expected to affect clonotype sharing among donors.

Germline-derived CDR1 and CDR2 are SGHNT and YYREEE (reference sequence). The CDR3 is 16 residues long. The V gene lost 4 bases and the J gene lost 0 bases, with 15 bases spanning the gap. Data came from immunoSEQ multiplex PCR; TCRdb stores just in-frame clones and leaves some out. The sample holds approximately 2.1 million clones; 93% are singletons and the top ten take about 0.39%. Adult donors, all healthy and HIV-negative, had no recent acute infections or vaccinations. Every donor, a Caucasian adult, lived in Nashville, Tennessee. The clonotype was recovered from a man in his late teens or twenties in good health. Some clones in this sample may be carry-over from other donors' samples. The rearrangement links TRBV5-4 to TRBJ2-3; no clear D. The sequencing sample was made of naive CD4+ T cells from PBMCs. As for subset: CD45RA+ positively selected. The CDR3 region has the DNA TGTGCCAGCAGCCCTAACGGGCGGCTGAGCACAGATACGCAGTATTTT. It codes for CASSPNGRLSTDTQYF.